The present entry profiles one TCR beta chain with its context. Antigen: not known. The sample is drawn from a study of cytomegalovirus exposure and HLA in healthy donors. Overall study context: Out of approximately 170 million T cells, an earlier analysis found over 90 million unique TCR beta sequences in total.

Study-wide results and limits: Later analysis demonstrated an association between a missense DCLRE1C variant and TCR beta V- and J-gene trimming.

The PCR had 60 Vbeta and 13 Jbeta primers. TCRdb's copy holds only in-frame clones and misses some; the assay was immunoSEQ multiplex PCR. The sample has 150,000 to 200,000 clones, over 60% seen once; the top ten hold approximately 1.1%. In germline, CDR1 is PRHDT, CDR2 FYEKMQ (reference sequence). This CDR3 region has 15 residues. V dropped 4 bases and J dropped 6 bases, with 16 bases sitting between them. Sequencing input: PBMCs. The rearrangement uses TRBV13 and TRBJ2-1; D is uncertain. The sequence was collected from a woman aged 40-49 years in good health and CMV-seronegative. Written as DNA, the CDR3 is TGTGCCAGCAGCTCCATCAATTCTAGAACCAATGAGCAGTTCTTC. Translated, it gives CASSSINSRTNEQFF.